Each of the 21 T cell receptor beta chains below was sequenced from the same sample in a study of T cell repertoires in cytomegalovirus infection. These receptors have no identified antigens. TCRdb fed the reads into MiXCR, producing one record per CDR3 protein. The sample holds approximately 300,000 distinct CDR3 sequences, approximately 25% seen once. The sequencing used cultured PBMCs, collected from culture after CMV antigen stimulation. The receptors come from a human donor in good health (CMV status not recorded). Some clones in this sample may be carry-over from other donors' samples.

This chain links TRBV29-1 with TRBJ2-1; D possibly matches TRBD1 or TRBD2 (5 bases each). V was trimmed by 6 bases and J by 2 bases, leaving 17 bases between them. Per the germline V gene, CDR1 is SQVTM and CDR2 is ANQGSEA. The CDR3 runs to 15 residues. The DNA for the CDR3 is TGCAGCGTCGAGGGAAGGGACGGTGCCTACAATGAGCAGTTCTTC. This codes for CSVEGRDGAYNEQFF.

This clonotype appeared many times. The chain uses TRBV6-2 or TRBV6-3 and TRBJ2-7, with 9 bases identical to TRBD1. The CDR3 extends over 14 amino acids. The V and J ends lost 0 bases and 6 bases, in that order; junction bases with no gene match: 3. Germline assignment: CDR1 MNHEY and CDR2 SVGEGT. This CDR3 is CASSYSQGAGEQYV. CDR3 sequence (DNA): TGTGCCAGCAGTTACTCACAGGGGGCAGGCGAGCAGTACGTC.

This clonotype was recorded once. The chain couples TRBV7-3 to TRBJ2-1; 14 positions match TRBD2. V lost 2 bases to trimming and J lost 8 bases; unmatched junction nucleotides: 5. Germline V gene data show CDR1 as SGHTA and CDR2 as FQGTGA. The CDR3 is 16 residues long. The CDR3 protein is CASSLQPGLAGDEQFF. In DNA form, the CDR3 reads TGTGCCAGCAGCTTACAGCCGGGACTAGCGGGAGATGAGCAGTTCTTC.

The chain links TRBV7-2 to TRBJ1-2, with TRBD1 as a possible D gene (5 bases). The CDR3 spans 15 residues. Per germline, CDR1 SGHTA and CDR2 FQGNSA. V lost 3 bases to trimming and J lost 1 base, with 12 bases between them. The CDR3 loop reads CASSFDRDGNYGYTF. DNA of the CDR3: TGTGCCAGCAGCTTTGACCGGGACGGTAACTATGGCTACACCTTC.

This clonotype was counted at least ten times. J is TRBJ2-5 and V is TRBV7-9; D is perhaps TRBD2 (6 bases). Trimming took off 3 bases at V and 4 bases at J, with 15 bases between the two ends. CDR1 SEHNR and CDR2 FQNEAQ come from the germline V gene (reference sequence). This CDR3 is built from 15 residues. The CDR3 here is CASSFTGSEGETQYF. The CDR3 DNA is TGTGCCAGCAGCTTCACCGGGAGCGAGGGAGAGACCCAGTACTTC.

The V and J genes are TRBV2 and TRBJ2-1; a weak D match, TRBD1 (6 bases). V lost 6 bases to trimming and J lost 3 bases, with 9 bases between them. Germline CDR1 and CDR2: SNHLY and FYNNEI. The CDR3 contains 13 residues. The DNA for the CDR3 is TGTGCCAGCAGGAGGGACAACTACAATGAGCAGTTCTTC. Amino acid sequence: CASRRDNYNEQFF.

J is TRBJ2-5 and V is TRBV5-1; 13 nucleotides line up with TRBD2. Germline V CDR1 and CDR2: SGHRS, YFSETQ. The V and J ends lost 2 bases and 9 bases, in that order; junction bases with no gene match: 7. The CDR3 spans 15 residues. This chain's CDR3 is CASSLGTSGIRSQYF. CDR3 DNA: TGCGCCAGCAGCTTAGGGACTAGCGGGATTAGGTCCCAGTACTTC.

This clonotype was counted ten times or more. The gene calls are TRBV6-2 or TRBV6-3 and TRBJ2-5; D call uncertain. CDR3 length: 13 amino acids. Germline CDR1 MNHEY, CDR2 SVGEGT. V was shortened by 2 bases and J by 1 base, with 5 bases between the two germline ends. CDR3 residues: CASSYGRQETQYF. CDR3 DNA sequence: TGTGCCAGCAGTTACGGACGCCAAGAGACCCAGTACTTC.

This clonotype has more than one count but fewer than ten. A read error may account for a junction end that differs from germline. The genes are TRBV6-5 and TRBJ2-1; 8 positions agree with TRBD1. The CDR3 spans 16 residues. Germline-derived CDR1 and CDR2 are MNHEY and SVGAGI. CDR3 DNA: TGTGCCAGCAGTTACTCGATTCCGACAGGGGCTCCCCATTGGGTCTTC. Translating it yields CASSYSIPTGAPHWVF.

This chain joins TRBV4-3 and TRBJ2-3; D not certain. Germline CDR1 and CDR2: LGHNA and YSLEER. Trimming took 0 bases from V and 0 from J, leaving 4 bases between them. CDR3 length: 14 amino acids. CDR3 in DNA: TGCGCCAGCAGCCAAGAGGAGAGCACAGATACGCAGTATTTT. The encoded protein is CASSQEESTDTQYF.

This clonotype was found a few times. The rearrangement links TRBV12-3 or TRBV12-4 to TRBJ2-7; possibly TRBD1 for D (5 bases). Trimming left V 6 bases short and J 1 base short, with 10 bases between. The length of the CDR3 is 13 residues. CDR3 nucleotide sequence: TGTGCCAGCAGCAACACAGGTTCCTACGAGCAGTACTTC. It codes for CASSNTGSYEQYF.

V is TRBV7-3 and J is TRBJ2-1, with 7 bases that match TRBD1. J was trimmed by 6 bases and V by 6 bases; bases with no gene match: 11. The CDR3 runs 15 residues. The germline gives CDR1 SGHTA, CDR2 FQGTGA. CDR3 in DNA: TGTGCCAGCAGTAACAGGGGCCCCTTTGCCAATGAGCAGTTCTTC. Amino acid sequence: CASSNRGPFANEQFF.

V usage is TRBV6-1 and J usage is TRBJ1-2; D call uncertain. Germline V lookup: CDR1 MNHNS, CDR2 SASEGT. V lost 5 bases and J 0 bases, leaving 10 bases between the germline ends. The CDR3 is 14 residues long. CDR3 loop: CASSRTVANYGYTF. The CDR3 DNA is TGTGCCAGCAGTAGAACGGTTGCTAACTATGGCTACACCTTC.

CDR3: CASSLGLGVQLGYTF. CDR3 coding DNA: TGTGCCAGCAGCTTAGGATTAGGGGTTCAGTTGGGCTACACCTTC. The rearrangement links TRBV7-2 to TRBJ1-2; TRBD1 is a possible D gene (5 bases). Germline V gene lookup returns CDR1 SGHTA and CDR2 FQGNSA. The CDR3 runs to 15 residues. Trimming removed 1 base at V and 8 bases at J, with 17 bases between.

This clonotype was counted ten times or more. The V and J genes are TRBV7-2 and TRBJ2-1; D perhaps matches TRBD2 (6 bases). Trimming took 5 bases from V and 7 from J, leaving 15 bases between them. CDR1 SGHTA and CDR2 FQGNSA come from the germline V gene. The CDR3 has 14 amino acids. The CDR3 spells CASSPSGLWNEQFF. Here the CDR3 DNA reads TGTGCCAGCAGCCCAAGCGGGCTTTGGAATGAGCAGTTCTTC.

In this sample, this clonotype turned up many times. The chain carries TRBV7-9 and TRBJ2-5; D gene unclear. Trimming took off 6 bases at V and 4 bases at J, with 9 bases between the two ends. The V gene's germline CDR1 is SEHNR and CDR2 FQNEAQ (reference sequence). The CDR3 loop spans 12 amino acids. CDR3 coding DNA: TGTGCCAGCAGAAATCAGCGAGAGACCCAGTACTTC. This gives the protein CASRNQRETQYF.

The CDR3 loop is CASSRTSGSDSTDTQYF. CDR3 DNA sequence: TGTGCCAGCAGCCGGACTAGCGGGAGTGATAGCACAGATACGCAGTATTTT. V usage is TRBV28 and J usage is TRBJ2-3, with TRBD2 matching over 13 bases. Germline V CDR1 and CDR2: MDHEN, SYDVKM. Trimming removed 6 bases from V and 0 bases from J; junction bases left unmatched: 6. CDR3 size: 17 residues.

This clonotype was observed at least ten times. The chain combines TRBV4-1 with TRBJ2-5, with 7 bases matching TRBD1. The CDR3 is 14 amino acids. Looked up from germline, CDR1 is MGHRA and CDR2 is YSYEKL. The V and J ends lost 6 bases and 1 base, in that order; junction bases with no gene match: 5. The chain's CDR3 is CASRPTGFQETQYF. In nucleotides, the CDR3 is TGCGCCAGCAGGCCGACAGGGTTCCAAGAGACCCAGTACTTC.

V is TRBV7-2 and J is TRBJ1-1; D is uncertain. Germline V gene sequence: CDR1 SGHTA, CDR2 FQGNSA. The CDR3 has 14 amino acids. Trimming removed 1 base from V and 6 bases from J, with 12 bases in between. As DNA, the CDR3 is TGTGCCAGCAGCTTAGGAGGGTGGCGTCCTGAAGCTTTCTTT. Translation gives CASSLGGWRPEAFF.

A single count supports this clonotype. V usage is TRBV14 and J usage is TRBJ1-6; the D gene is possibly TRBD1 (6 bases). CDR1 SGHDN and CDR2 FVKESK come from the germline V gene. The germline V and J ends were trimmed by 0 bases and 11 bases, with 14 bases remaining between them. The CDR3 is 15 residues long. The CDR3 coding sequence is TGTGCCAGCAGCCAAGATCCTATAGGGGGACCACCCCTCCACTTT. It codes for CASSQDPIGGPPLHF.

The DNA of the CDR3 is TGTGCCAGCAGTTCAACAGGGGGCAAGGGCACAGATACGCAGTATTTT. It yields the protein CASSSTGGKGTDTQYF. J is TRBJ2-3 and V is TRBV6-5; 9 nucleotides line up with TRBD1. Germline V gene data show CDR1 as MNHEY and CDR2 as SVGAGI. With 4 bases clipped from V and 1 base from J, the junction kept 6 bases outside the gene matches. The CDR3 is made up of 16 amino acids.